This T cell receptor beta chain was obtained from a study of cytomegalovirus exposure and HLA in healthy donors. The PCR was carried out with 60 Vbeta primers and 13 Jbeta primers. Profiled with immunoSEQ multiplex PCR; TCRdb holds only in-frame clones, not every one. The table records roughly 180,000 clones, 82% of them present only once. In regard to this clone: Its antigen is unidentified.

Whole-study results and caveats: The only immune exposure information that was available was CMV serostatus. Most CMV-associated TCR beta chains appeared HLA-restricted in a later analysis. There were some public TCRs occurring in many donors, but most TCR sequences were rare. Later analysis associated a missense DCLRE1C variant with TCR beta V- and J-gene trimming.

Sequences were obtained from PBMCs. The clonotype originates from a man aged 35-49 years in good health and CMV-seronegative.

The DNA for the CDR3 is TGCGCCAGCAGAAGCGGGGGGGCACCAAGCACAGATACGCAGTATTTT. Encoded protein: CASRSGGAPSTDTQYF. The chain employs TRBV5-1 and TRBJ2-3; 10 positions match TRBD2. Germline V CDR1 and CDR2: SGHRS, YFSETQ. CDR3 length equals 16 residues. The V and J ends lost 5 bases and 0 bases, in that order; junction bases with no gene match: 6.